This T cell receptor beta chain was identified during a study of shared clonotypes between healthy human individuals. Findings and limits, study-wide: Sorted-subset sequencing, rarefaction showed, was incomplete despite large depth. Naive subsets, compared against memory subsets, generally had larger estimated richness values.

Notes on this clone: The antigen is undetermined.

This CDR3 comprises 14 residues. The germline V and J ends were trimmed by 3 bases and 3 bases, with 12 bases remaining between them. Germline CDR1 KGHSH, CDR2 LQKENI. In the sorted-subset replicate PCRs, 150 to 250 ng DNA, around 30,000 T cell genomes, was used. Data came from immunoSEQ multiplex PCR; TCRdb stores just in-frame clones and leaves some out. Of more than 850,000 clones listed, more than 75% are singletons. The V and J genes are TRBV18 and TRBJ2-7; tentatively, D is TRBD2 (6 bases). Sequencing was carried out using memory CD4+ T cells from PBMCs. Documented subset: CD45RA-negative fraction. This sequence originates from a man aged 18-30 years in good health. Some clones in this sample may be carry-over from other donors' samples. The CDR3 spells CASSPRRDRYEQYF. The CDR3 region has the DNA TGTGCCAGCTCACCCCGGAGGGACCGCTACGAGCAGTACTTC.